This T cell receptor beta chain is from a study of regulatory T cells in long-lasting Graves disease. Study-level background: A definition of persistent Graves' disease required over 5 years of antithyroid drugs plus positive TSH receptor antibodies.

Findings of the study overall: Researchers examined only peripheral blood and not thyroid tissue. Few sampled subjects may have lowered accuracy.

Stated time point: persistent/refractory GD, antithyroid drugs over 5 years with positive TRAb. Generation of the TCR library employed RNA extracted from PBMCs. A peripheral blood sample, 8 to 10 milliliters in volume, was drawn into EDTA tubes. Trimming cost V 1 base and J 4 bases, with 7 bases left between them. Germline V CDR1 and CDR2: SGHTA, FQGNSA. The CDR3 runs 13 residues. Comment on this clonotype: Its antigen is currently unknown.

Arm-PCR of CDR3 regions and iRepertoire HTBI primers were the basis on which TCR beta libraries were built. TCRdb re-called the multiplex PCR reads with MiXCR, one entry per CDR3 protein. The sample yields about 420,000 distinct CDR3 sequences, around a quarter seen once. The sequence was collected from a female donor with Graves disease. Sequences were derived from peripheral blood mononuclear cells (PBMCs), sampled when the disease was refractory, from a patient treated with antithyroid drugs. The V call is TRBV7-2, the J call TRBJ1-2; D uncertain. CDR3 nucleotide sequence: TGTGCCAGCAGCTTAGTGGCAGTCTATGGCTACACCTTC. It encodes CASSLVAVYGYTF.